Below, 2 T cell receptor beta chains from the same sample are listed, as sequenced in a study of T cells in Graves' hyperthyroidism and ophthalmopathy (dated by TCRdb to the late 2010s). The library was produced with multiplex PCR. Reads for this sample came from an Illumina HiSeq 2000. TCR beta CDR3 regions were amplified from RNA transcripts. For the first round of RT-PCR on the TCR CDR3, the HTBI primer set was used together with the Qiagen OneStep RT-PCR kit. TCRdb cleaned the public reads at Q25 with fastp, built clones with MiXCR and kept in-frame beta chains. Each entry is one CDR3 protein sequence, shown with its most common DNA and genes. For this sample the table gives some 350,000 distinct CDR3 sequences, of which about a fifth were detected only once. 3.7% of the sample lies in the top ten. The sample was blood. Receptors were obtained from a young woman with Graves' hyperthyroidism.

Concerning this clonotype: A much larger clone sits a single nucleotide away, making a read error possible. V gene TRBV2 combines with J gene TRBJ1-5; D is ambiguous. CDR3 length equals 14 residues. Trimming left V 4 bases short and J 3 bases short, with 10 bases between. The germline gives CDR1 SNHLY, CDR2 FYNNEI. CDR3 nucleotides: TGTGCCAGCAGTGTTGGGCAGGACAATCAGCCCCAGCATTTT. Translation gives CASSVGQDNQPQHF.

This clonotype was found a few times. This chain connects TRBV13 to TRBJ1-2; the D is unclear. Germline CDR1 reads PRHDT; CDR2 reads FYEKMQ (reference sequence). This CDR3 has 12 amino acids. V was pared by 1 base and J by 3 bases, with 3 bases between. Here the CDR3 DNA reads TGTGCCAGCAGCTTAGCTGACTATGGCTACACCTTC. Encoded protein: CASSLADYGYTF.